The 17 T cell receptor beta chains given below trace back to one sample, sequenced in a study of blood T cell repertoires in COVID-19. Produced via immunoSEQ multiplex PCR; TCRdb's table is partial and in-frame only. This repertoire shows fewer than 70,000 clones, around four fifths found once; its top ten account for approximately 21%. The sample was peripheral blood. These receptor sequences come from a man younger than 45 with COVID-19, enrolled during active disease.

CDR3 DNA: TGTGCCAGCCCATCGGGACAGGGACCCACTGAAGCTTTCTTT. It is translated as CASPSGQGPTEAFF. This rearrangement joins TRBV6-5 to TRBJ1-1; 9 bases are shared with TRBD1. Germline values: CDR1 MNHEY, CDR2 SVGAGI. V shed 8 bases, J shed 4 bases, and the junction held 8 bases outside the gene matches. The CDR3 sequence is 14 residues long.

The chain uses TRBV12-3 or TRBV12-4 and TRBJ1-5; 7 nucleotides match TRBD1. The CDR3 has 13 residues. Germline trimming cut 5 bases from V and 7 bases from J; bases unmatched to any gene: 5. DNA for the CDR3: TGTGCCAGCAGTAAGGACAGGCGCCAGCCCCAGCATTTT. As protein: CASSKDRRQPQHF.

This chain links TRBV7-2 with TRBJ1-2; possible D gene TRBD1, 5 bases. The CDR3 runs 16 residues. Germline V gene data show CDR1 as SGHTA and CDR2 as FQGNSA. Trimming removed 5 bases from V and 3 bases from J, with 19 bases in between. The CDR3 coding sequence is TGTGCCAGCAGCCCCCGTAGTCGGTCAGGGCACTATGGCTACACCTTC. Its protein is CASSPRSRSGHYGYTF.

The chain carries TRBV3-1 (or the pseudogene TRBV3-2) and TRBJ1-4; 8 positions agree with TRBD1. The V and J ends lost 4 bases and 7 bases, in that order; junction bases with no gene match: 8. This CDR3 is 15 amino acids long. Germline V gene sequence: CDR1 LGHDT, CDR2 YNNKEL (reference sequence). Here the CDR3 reads CASSPGTGPFEKLFF. The CDR3 DNA follows: TGTGCCAGCAGCCCTGGGACAGGTCCTTTTGAAAAACTGTTTTTT.

J is TRBJ2-2 and V is TRBV24-1, with 7 bases fitting TRBD2. J gave up 4 bases and V 3 bases, and 4 bases lay outside the gene matches. Germline V gene sequence: CDR1 KGHDR, CDR2 SFDVKD. The CDR3 sequence is 15 residues long. The CDR3 nucleotides read TGTGCCACCAGTGATACTAGCGTGGGCACCGGGGAGCTGTTTTTT. The encoded protein is CATSDTSVGTGELFF.

The rearrangement uses TRBV5-6 and TRBJ2-5, with D possibly being TRBD2 (5 bases). CDR1 and CDR2 from the germline V gene are SGHDT and YYEEEE. V lost 2 bases and J 7 bases, leaving 15 bases between the germline ends. CDR3 size: 14 residues. The CDR3 loop is CASSLGLREGTQYF. In DNA form, the CDR3 reads TGTGCCAGCAGCTTAGGGCTAAGAGAGGGGACCCAGTACTTC.

This sequence joins TRBV7-9 and TRBJ1-1, with D unresolved. CDR1 and CDR2 (germline): SEHNR, FQNEAQ (reference sequence). Trimming pared 3 bases from V and 11 bases from J, leaving 10 bases between. CDR3 size: 11 residues. CDR3 protein: CASSFGLEAFF. CDR3 coding DNA: TGTGCCAGCAGCTTTGGACTTGAGGCTTTCTTT.

This chain links TRBV28 with TRBJ1-1, with TRBD1 identical over 7 bases. The V segment lost 2 bases and the J segment 2 bases; nucleotides outside the gene matches: 5. This CDR3 has 15 amino acids. Germline lookup yields CDR1 MDHEN and CDR2 SYDVKM. CDR3 protein: CASSLTGVANTEAFF. CDR3 DNA: TGTGCCAGCAGTTTAACAGGGGTTGCTAACACTGAAGCTTTCTTT.

The J gene is TRBJ1-4, the V gene TRBV6-5; 10 bases align to TRBD1. The V and J ends lost 0 bases and 7 bases, in that order; junction bases with no gene match: 2. The germline CDR1 and CDR2 sequences are MNHEY and SVGAGI. This CDR3 is built from 15 residues. CDR3 in DNA: TGTGCCAGCAGTTACTCCCGGGACAGGGGTGAAAAACTGTTTTTT. This encodes CASSYSRDRGEKLFF.

This clone has just one count. The chain links TRBV4-2 to TRBJ2-1, with a weak D call TRBD2 (6 bases). The CDR3 spans 17 residues. The germline V gene encodes CDR1 LGHNA and CDR2 YNFKEQ. V lost 5 bases and J lost 0, with 17 bases in between. In DNA form, the CDR3 reads TGTGCCAGCAGCTCATTTGGCGGGGAAAGCTCCTACAATGAGCAGTTCTTC. Residues: CASSSFGGESSYNEQFF.

The chain uses TRBV9 and TRBJ2-7; TRBD1 might be the D (5 bases). Germline V gene sequence: CDR1 SGDLS, CDR2 YYNGEE. The CDR3 covers 14 residues. Trimming removed 3 bases from V and 3 bases from J, with 13 bases in between. CDR3 residues: CASSAWADSYEQYF. DNA of the CDR3: TGTGCCAGCAGCGCGTGGGCCGACAGCTACGAGCAGTACTTC. The whole variable domain, filled in from reference TRBV9 and TRBJ2-7, reads DSGVTQTPKHLITATGQRVTLRCSPRSGDLSVYWYQQSLDQGLQFLIQYYNGEERAKGNILERFSAQQFPDLHSELNLSSLELGDSALYFCASSAWADSYEQYFGPGTRLTVT.

The chain uses TRBV6-5 and TRBJ1-2; 9 bases are shared with TRBD1. This CDR3 has 13 residues. Germline loops: CDR1 MNHEY, CDR2 SVGAGI. The V segment lost 2 bases and the J segment 8 bases; nucleotides outside the gene matches: 3. The CDR3 spells CASSYGQGRGYTF. The CDR3 nucleotides read TGTGCCAGCAGTTACGGACAGGGGCGGGGCTACACCTTC.

This sequence joins TRBV2 and TRBJ2-2; 7 nucleotides line up with TRBD1. CDR1 is SNHLY and CDR2 is FYNNEI in the germline V gene. This CDR3 region has 16 residues. Trimming at V came to 7 bases and at J to 7 bases, leaving 15 bases not matched to a gene. The CDR3 spells CASTEGTAPRSGELFF. CDR3 DNA sequence: TGTGCCAGCACCGAGGGGACAGCCCCTCGAAGCGGGGAGCTGTTTTTT.

V gene TRBV30 combines with J gene TRBJ1-2, with TRBD1 as a possible D gene (6 bases). The CDR3 has 14 residues. Germline values: CDR1 GTSNPN, CDR2 SVGIG (reference sequence). V was trimmed by 1 base and J by 6 bases, leaving 15 bases between them. Written as DNA, the CDR3 is TGTGCCTGGAGTGCCACAGGGACGAGGGATGGCTACACCTTC. Translation gives CAWSATGTRDGYTF.

The chain employs TRBV5-1 and TRBJ2-3; D uncertain. The CDR3 extends over 14 amino acids. Germline V gene sequence: CDR1 SGHRS, CDR2 YFSETQ. V dropped 2 bases and J dropped 0 bases, with 7 bases sitting between them. As DNA, the CDR3 is TGCGCCAGCAGCTTACTCCTTAGCACAGATACGCAGTATTTT. It encodes CASSLLLSTDTQYF. Variable domain in full (rest from reference TRBV5-1 and TRBJ2-3): KAGVTQTPRYLIKTRGQQVTLSCSPISGHRSVSWYQQTPGQGLQFLFEYFSETQRNKGNFPGRFSGRQFSNSRSEMNVSTLELGDSALYLCASSLLLSTDTQYFGPGTRLTVL.

The sample holds one count of this clone. The rearrangement links TRBV21-1 to TRBJ2-7; TRBD2, as called in the table, went unchecked against the DNA. TRBV21-1 is an annotated pseudogene. CDR3 size: 9 residues. The CDR3 reads CASIYEQYF. The CDR3 DNA reads as TGTGCCAGTATTTACGAGCAGTACTTC.

The V and J genes are TRBV27 and TRBJ2-4; 9 bases match TRBD1. This CDR3 has 15 residues. CDR1 MNHEY and CDR2 SMNVEV come from the germline V gene (reference sequence). Losses at the gene ends were 6 bases for V and 5 bases for J; bases not matched to a gene: 8. CDR3 sequence (DNA): TGTGCCAGCAGATCACAGGGGGCTGGCGAAAACATTCAGTACTTC. Its protein product is CASRSQGAGENIQYF.